Shown below are 8 T cell receptor beta chains from a single sample sequenced in a study of radiotherapy plus CTLA-4 blockade in lung cancer. Clones were read by immunoSEQ multiplex PCR, and TCRdb kept only the in-frame ones, dropping some. The sample contains more than 50,000 clones, approximately 76% of which appear only once. Sequences were derived from peripheral blood, sampled from a patient treated with radiotherapy plus ipilimumab. The receptors shown here come from a human donor with non-small cell lung cancer who had a complete response to radiotherapy plus ipilimumab.

For the CDR3, the DNA is TGCGCCAGCAGCCAAGAGTGGACAGGGGGCAATCAGCCCCAGCATTTT. Protein product: CASSQEWTGGNQPQHF. The rearrangement links TRBV4-1 to TRBJ1-5; 9 nucleotides agree with TRBD1. V lost 0 bases, J lost 2 bases, and 2 bases stayed unmatched. Germline V lookup: CDR1 MGHRA, CDR2 YSYEKL. The CDR3 is 16 residues long.

About this clone: The identical CDR3 is also encoded by other nucleotide sequences in the sample. J is TRBJ2-7 and V is TRBV6-5; 10 positions match TRBD1. V lost 6 bases, J lost 3 bases, and 2 bases stayed unmatched. This CDR3 spans 13 amino acids. Germline-derived CDR1 and CDR2 are MNHEY and SVGAGI. This CDR3 is CASSRDRGYEQYF. The CDR3, as DNA: TGTGCCAGCAGCCGGGACAGGGGCTACGAGCAGTACTTC.

This clone was seen just once. The chain is built from TRBV6-6 and TRBJ1-2; 9 bases match TRBD1. Trimming cost V 6 bases and J 8 bases; bases outside gene matches: 13. CDR3 length equals 15 residues. Looked up from germline, CDR1 is MNHNY and CDR2 is SVGAGI (reference sequence). CDR3 region: CASSNTGTGFRGYTF. CDR3 nucleotides: TGTGCCAGCAGCAATACCGGGACAGGGTTTCGAGGCTACACCTTC.

The chain combines TRBV19 with TRBJ1-5; D is uncertain. V was shortened by 4 bases and J by 2 bases, with 12 bases between the two germline ends. This CDR3 has 15 amino acids. The germline V gene has CDR1 LNHDA and CDR2 SQIVND (reference sequence). As DNA, the CDR3 is TGTGCCAGTAGTAGTCTCGCCCGGGGCAATCAGCCCCAGCATTTT. Translation gives CASSSLARGNQPQHF.

The chain recombines TRBV5-1 with TRBJ2-2, with D maybe TRBD1 (6 bases). The CDR3 extends over 15 amino acids. V was trimmed by 4 bases and J by 4 bases, leaving 14 bases between them. From germline, CDR1 is SGHRS and CDR2 YFSETQ. This CDR3 is CASSLQGIGTGELFF. The CDR3, as DNA: TGCGCCAGCAGCCTCCAGGGGATTGGCACCGGGGAGCTGTTTTTT. The full variable domain, with the rest looked up from reference TRBV5-1 and TRBJ2-2, is KAGVTQTPRYLIKTRGQQVTLSCSPISGHRSVSWYQQTPGQGLQFLFEYFSETQRNKGNFPGRFSGRQFSNSRSEMNVSTLELGDSALYLCASSLQGIGTGELFFGEGSRLTVL.

The table lists this clone with a few counts. This chain uses TRBV4-3 with TRBJ1-3; D not resolved. The V gene lost 1 base and the J gene lost 3 bases, with 7 bases spanning the gap. The CDR3 is 14 residues long. Germline CDR1 and CDR2: LGHNA and YSLEER. CDR3 coding DNA: TGCGCCAGCAGCCAAGGACACCTTGGAAACACCATATATTTT. Translated, it gives CASSQGHLGNTIYF.

The chain joins TRBV7-9 to TRBJ1-3; 7 nucleotides agree with TRBD1. V shed 5 bases, J shed 3 bases, and the junction held 7 bases outside the gene matches. Germline assignment: CDR1 SEHNR and CDR2 FQNEAQ (reference sequence). The CDR3 runs to 15 residues. CDR3 protein: CASSPTGLYGNTIYF. For the CDR3, the DNA is TGTGCCAGCAGCCCGACAGGGTTGTATGGAAACACCATATATTTT.

This clone was seen once. The rearrangement joins TRBV7-8 to TRBJ2-1; 10 nucleotides match TRBD2. The V gene's germline CDR1 is SGHVS and CDR2 FQNEAQ. V dropped 1 base and J dropped 7; count of bases not matched to a gene: 7. The CDR3 covers 16 residues. The CDR3 nucleotides read TGTGCCAGCAGCTTAGGTACCAGCGGGAGGGGAAATGAGCAGTTCTTC. It is translated as CASSLGTSGRGNEQFF.